Below are 13 T cell receptor beta chains sequenced from a single sample in a study of blood T cell repertoires in COVID-19. Only in-frame clones appear in the TCRdb table, and some are missing; sequencing was by immunoSEQ multiplex PCR. The sample shows some 150,000 clones, around 87% of them seen only once. Sample: PBMCs or T cells enriched from blood (not recorded which). All receptors come from a woman aged 25 to 39 with acute COVID-19.

The chain uses TRBV5-4 and TRBJ2-2, with 8 bases that match TRBD2. CDR3 length equals 15 residues. Germline values: CDR1 SGHNT, CDR2 YYREEE (reference sequence). V dropped 5 bases and J dropped 7; count of bases not matched to a gene: 10. This CDR3 reads CASRPSGLVSGELFF. CDR3 DNA sequence: TGTGCCAGCAGACCCTCGGGACTAGTCAGCGGGGAGCTGTTTTTT.

The chain joins TRBV28 to TRBJ1-5; no firm D call. Trimming took 0 bases from V and 2 from J, leaving 5 bases between them. The CDR3 has 14 amino acids. Germline V gene data show CDR1 as MDHEN and CDR2 as SYDVKM. Here the CDR3 reads CASSLWQGNQPQHF. CDR3 in DNA: TGTGCCAGCAGTTTATGGCAGGGCAATCAGCCCCAGCATTTT.

V and J are TRBV7-3 and TRBJ2-7, with 8 bases lining up with TRBD2. CDR1 SGHTA and CDR2 FQGTGA come from the germline V gene. V was clipped by 5 bases and J by 3 bases; unmatched bases: 9. This CDR3 spans 15 amino acids. Written as DNA, the CDR3 is TGTGCCAGCAGCCCGGAAAGCGGGGGAAACTACGAGCAGTACTTC. Amino acid sequence: CASSPESGGNYEQYF. Looking up the rest from reference TRBV7-3 and TRBJ2-7 gives the full variable domain: GAGVSQTPSNKVTEKGKYVELRCDPISGHTALYWYRQSLGQGPEFLIYFQGTGAADDSGLPNDRFFAVRPEGSVSTLKIQRTERGDSAVYLCASSPESGGNYEQYFGPGTRLTVT.

This rearrangement joins TRBV28 to TRBJ2-5; 11 nucleotides agree with TRBD2. The CDR3 is 17 residues long. Germline trimming cut 5 bases from V and 2 bases from J; bases unmatched to any gene: 10. Looked up from germline, CDR1 is MDHEN and CDR2 is SYDVKM. The CDR3 DNA follows: TGTGCCAGCAGTCTCCTAGGGGGGACTAGCGGTCAAGAGACCCAGTACTTC. It yields the protein CASSLLGGTSGQETQYF.

This rearrangement joins TRBV19 to TRBJ2-1; 15 bases match TRBD2. V was pared by 5 bases and J by 0 bases, with 11 bases of the junction left unmatched. Germline lookup yields CDR1 LNHDA and CDR2 SQIVND (reference sequence). The CDR3 loop spans 20 amino acids. DNA of the CDR3: TGTGCCAGTAGTCCCAGGGCCGGGACTAGCGGGAGGAGCTCCTACAATGAGCAGTTCTTC. Residues: CASSPRAGTSGRSSYNEQFF.

V and J are TRBV7-8 and TRBJ2-7; TRBD2 aligns across 12 bases. From germline, CDR1 is SGHVS and CDR2 FQNEAQ. V dropped 3 bases and J dropped 5; count of bases not matched to a gene: 5. The CDR3 totals 15 residues. This chain's CDR3 is CASSLRLAGGDEQYF. CDR3 nucleotides: TGTGCCAGCAGCTTGAGGCTAGCGGGAGGGGACGAGCAGTACTTC. Full variable domain (rest looked up from reference TRBV7-8 and TRBJ2-7): GAGVSQSPRYKVAKRGQDVALRCDPISGHVSLFWYQQALGQGPEFLTYFQNEAQLDKSGLPSDRFFAERPEGSVSTLKIQRTQQEDSAVYLCASSLRLAGGDEQYFGPGTRLTVT.

This clone was observed once. The chain couples TRBV9 to TRBJ2-3; D is unresolved. V shed 4 bases and J shed 0 bases, with 9 bases lying between them. Germline V gene data show CDR1 as SGDLS and CDR2 as YYNGEE. The CDR3 covers 14 residues. This CDR3 reads CASSFITSTDTQYF. The CDR3 bases are TGTGCCAGCAGCTTCATTACTAGCACAGATACGCAGTATTTT.

This chain uses TRBV7-2 with TRBJ2-1; TRBD2 aligns across 12 bases. Looked up from germline, CDR1 is SGHTA and CDR2 is FQGNSA. This CDR3 is built from 15 residues. CDR3 bases: TGTGGGTCAAGGGCTAGCGGGGGGGCCTACAATGAGCAGTTCTTC. It is translated as CGSRASGGAYNEQFF.

The chain has TRBV27 and TRBJ2-3; D is possibly TRBD1 (6 bases). V dropped 3 bases and J dropped 2 bases, with 12 bases sitting between them. The CDR3 contains 15 residues. The germline gives CDR1 MNHEY, CDR2 SMNVEV (reference sequence). The CDR3 sequence: CASSFRGLSTDTQYF. DNA for the CDR3: TGTGCCAGCAGTTTTAGGGGGTTATCCACAGATACGCAGTATTTT.

In its sample, this clone was seen a few times. This chain connects TRBV7-2 to TRBJ1-6, with TRBD1 matching 7 bases. Germline lookup yields CDR1 SGHTA and CDR2 FQGNSA. The CDR3 contains 14 residues. The J segment lost 10 bases and the V segment lost 1 base, leaving 4 bases of the junction unmatched. The CDR3 DNA reads as TGTGCCAGCAGCTTAGGAGACAGGGAATCACCCCTCCACTTT. This codes for CASSLGDRESPLHF.

This chain uses TRBV11-2 with TRBJ1-2, with D possibly being TRBD1 (5 bases). This CDR3 has 14 residues. V shed 5 bases and J shed 0 bases, with 10 bases lying between them. Germline V gene lookup returns CDR1 SGHAT and CDR2 FQNNGV. In nucleotides, the CDR3 is TGTGCCAGCAGCCCCGCGGGGGCTAACTATGGCTACACCTTC. Translation gives CASSPAGANYGYTF. Full variable domain (rest looked up from reference TRBV11-2 and TRBJ1-2): EAGVAQSPRYKIIEKRQSVAFWCNPISGHATLYWYQQILGQGPKLLIQFQNNGVVDDSQLPKDRFSAERLKGVDSTLKIQPAKLEDSAVYLCASSPAGANYGYTFGSGTRLTVV.

The chain recombines TRBV3-1 (or the pseudogene TRBV3-2) with TRBJ2-4; 7 bases map to TRBD1. This CDR3 region has 14 residues. The germline V gene encodes CDR1 LGHDT and CDR2 YNNKEL (reference sequence). Trimming cost V 0 bases and J 13 bases; bases outside gene matches: 9. The CDR3 loop reads CASSQDFRGQRQYF. The CDR3 bases are TGTGCCAGCAGCCAAGATTTTCGGGGACAGAGACAGTACTTC.

The V gene is TRBV18, the J gene TRBJ2-2; 7 bases line up with TRBD1. Germline assignment: CDR1 KGHSH and CDR2 LQKENI. The CDR3 loop spans 16 amino acids. With V trimmed by 1 base and J by 3 bases, 5 bases remained unmatched. CDR3 nucleotides: TGTGCCAGCTCACCACGACAGGGTGTAGACACCGGGGAGCTGTTTTTT. The encoded protein is CASSPRQGVDTGELFF.